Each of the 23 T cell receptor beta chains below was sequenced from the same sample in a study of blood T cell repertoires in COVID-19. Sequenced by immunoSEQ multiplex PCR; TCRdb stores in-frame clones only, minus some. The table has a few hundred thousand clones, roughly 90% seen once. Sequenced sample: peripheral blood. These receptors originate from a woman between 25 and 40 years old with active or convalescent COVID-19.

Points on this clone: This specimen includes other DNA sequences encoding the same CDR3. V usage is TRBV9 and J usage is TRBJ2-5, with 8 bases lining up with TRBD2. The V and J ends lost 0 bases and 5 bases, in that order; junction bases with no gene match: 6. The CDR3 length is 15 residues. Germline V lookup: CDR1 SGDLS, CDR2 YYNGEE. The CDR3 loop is CASSVVSGGRETQYF. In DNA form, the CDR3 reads TGTGCCAGCAGCGTAGTATCGGGGGGGCGGGAGACCCAGTACTTC.

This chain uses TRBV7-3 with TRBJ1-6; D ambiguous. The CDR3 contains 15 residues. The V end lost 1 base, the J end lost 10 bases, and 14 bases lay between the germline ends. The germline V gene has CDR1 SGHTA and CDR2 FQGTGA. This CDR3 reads CASSLNRGIGSPLHF. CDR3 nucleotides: TGTGCCAGCAGCTTAAACCGGGGAATCGGATCACCCCTCCACTTT.

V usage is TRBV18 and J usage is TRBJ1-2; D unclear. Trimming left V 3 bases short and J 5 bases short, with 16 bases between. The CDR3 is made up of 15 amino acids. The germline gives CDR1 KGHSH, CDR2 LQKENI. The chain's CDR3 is CASSPNAGPGYGYTF. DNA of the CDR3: TGTGCCAGCTCACCGAACGCCGGACCGGGGTATGGCTACACCTTC.

In nucleotides, the CDR3 is TGTGCCAGCAGTGGACAGGGCTATGGCTACACCTTC. This gives the protein CASSGQGYGYTF. The rearrangement uses TRBV12-3 or TRBV12-4 and TRBJ1-2, with 8 positions matching TRBD1. This CDR3 has 12 residues. The ends lost 5 bases at V and 4 bases at J; junction bases unmatched: 0.

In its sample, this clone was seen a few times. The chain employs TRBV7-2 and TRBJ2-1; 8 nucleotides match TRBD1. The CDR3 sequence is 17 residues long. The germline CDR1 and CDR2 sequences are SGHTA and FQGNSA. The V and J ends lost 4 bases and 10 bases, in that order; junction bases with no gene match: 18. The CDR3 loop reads CASSSRPTGAWPPEQFF. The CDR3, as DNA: TGTGCCAGCAGCTCACGACCGACAGGGGCCTGGCCCCCAGAGCAGTTCTTC. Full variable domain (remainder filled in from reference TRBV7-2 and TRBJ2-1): GAGVSQSPSNKVTEKGKDVELRCDPISGHTALYWYRQSLGQGLEFLIYFQGNSAPDKSGLPSDRFSAERTGGSVSTLTIQRTQQEDSAVYLCASSSRPTGAWPPEQFFGPGTRLTVL.

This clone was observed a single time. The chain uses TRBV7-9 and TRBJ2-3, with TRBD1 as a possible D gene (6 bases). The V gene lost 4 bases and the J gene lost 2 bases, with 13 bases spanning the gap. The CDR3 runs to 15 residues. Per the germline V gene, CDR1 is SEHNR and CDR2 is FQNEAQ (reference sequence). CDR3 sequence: CASSSRGHITDTQYF. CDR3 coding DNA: TGTGCCAGCAGCTCAAGGGGACACATCACAGATACGCAGTATTTT.

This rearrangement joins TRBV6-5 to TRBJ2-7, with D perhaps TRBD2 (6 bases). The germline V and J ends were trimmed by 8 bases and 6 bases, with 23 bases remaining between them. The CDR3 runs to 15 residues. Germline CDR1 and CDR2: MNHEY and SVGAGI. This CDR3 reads CASAPASGLQGEQYF. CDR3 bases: TGTGCCAGCGCTCCCGCGTCGGGACTGCAGGGCGAGCAGTACTTC.

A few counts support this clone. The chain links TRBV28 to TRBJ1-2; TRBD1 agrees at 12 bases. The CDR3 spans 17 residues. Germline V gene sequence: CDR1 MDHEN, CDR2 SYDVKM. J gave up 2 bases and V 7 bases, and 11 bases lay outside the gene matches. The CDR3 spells CASIISGTGGANYGYTF. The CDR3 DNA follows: TGTGCCAGCATCATATCCGGGACAGGGGGCGCGAACTATGGCTACACCTTC.

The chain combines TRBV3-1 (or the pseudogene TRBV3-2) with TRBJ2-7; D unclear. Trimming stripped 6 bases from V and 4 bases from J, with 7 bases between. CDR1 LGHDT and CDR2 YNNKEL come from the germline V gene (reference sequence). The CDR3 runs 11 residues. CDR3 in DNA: TGTGCCAGCAGTTCGACTTACGAGCAGTACTTC. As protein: CASSSTYEQYF.

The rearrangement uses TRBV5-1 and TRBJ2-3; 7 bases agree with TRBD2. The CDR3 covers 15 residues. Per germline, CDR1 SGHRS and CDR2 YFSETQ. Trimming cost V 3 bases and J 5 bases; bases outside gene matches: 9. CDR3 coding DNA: TGCGCCAGCAGCTCCCGGGGAGGGGAGGTAGATACGCAGTATTTT. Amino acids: CASSSRGGEVDTQYF.

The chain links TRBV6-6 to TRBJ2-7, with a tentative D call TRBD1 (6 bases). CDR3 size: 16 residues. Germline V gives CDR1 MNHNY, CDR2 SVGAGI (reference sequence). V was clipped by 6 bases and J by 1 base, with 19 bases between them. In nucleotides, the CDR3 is TGTGCCAGCAGCTACGTACAGGGCAGAGGATCCTACGAGCAGTACTTC. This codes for CASSYVQGRGSYEQYF.

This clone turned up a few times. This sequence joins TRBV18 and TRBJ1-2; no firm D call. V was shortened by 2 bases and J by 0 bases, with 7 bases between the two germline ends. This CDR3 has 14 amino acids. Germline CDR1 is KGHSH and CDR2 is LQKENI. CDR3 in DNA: TGTGCCAGCTCACCATCTAACGCTAACTATGGCTACACCTTC. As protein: CASSPSNANYGYTF. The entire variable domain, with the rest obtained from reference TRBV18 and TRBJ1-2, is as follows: NAGVMQNPRHLVRRRGQEARLRCSPMKGHSHVYWYRQLPEEGLKFMVYLQKENIIDESGMPKERFSAEFPKEGPSILRIQQVVRGDSAAYFCASSPSNANYGYTFGSGTRLTVV.

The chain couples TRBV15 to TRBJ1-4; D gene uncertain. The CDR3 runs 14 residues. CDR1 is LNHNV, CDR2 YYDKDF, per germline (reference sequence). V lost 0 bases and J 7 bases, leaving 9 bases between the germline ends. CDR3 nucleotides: TGTGCCACCAGCAGAGATTTGGAGACTGAAAAACTGTTTTTT. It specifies CATSRDLETEKLFF.

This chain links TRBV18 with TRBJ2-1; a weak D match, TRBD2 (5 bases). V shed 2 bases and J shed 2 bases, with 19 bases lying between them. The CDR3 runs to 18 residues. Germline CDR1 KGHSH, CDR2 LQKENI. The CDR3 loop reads CASSPRRLAFKPYNEQFF. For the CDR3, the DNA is TGTGCCAGCTCACCAAGGAGGCTTGCCTTCAAGCCCTACAATGAGCAGTTCTTC.

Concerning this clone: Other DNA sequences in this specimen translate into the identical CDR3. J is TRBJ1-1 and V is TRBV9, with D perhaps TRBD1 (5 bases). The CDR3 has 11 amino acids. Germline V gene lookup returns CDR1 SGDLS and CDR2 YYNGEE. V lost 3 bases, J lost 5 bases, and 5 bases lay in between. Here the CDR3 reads CASSAGTEAFF. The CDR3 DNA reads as TGTGCCAGCAGCGCAGGGACTGAAGCTTTCTTT.

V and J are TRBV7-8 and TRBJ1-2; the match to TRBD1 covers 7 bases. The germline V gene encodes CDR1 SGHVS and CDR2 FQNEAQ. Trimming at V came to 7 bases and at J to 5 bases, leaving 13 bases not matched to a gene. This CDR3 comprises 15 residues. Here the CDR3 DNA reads TGTGCCAGCACCTCCCGGCGGGACAGAGGGTATGGCTACACCTTC. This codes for CASTSRRDRGYGYTF.

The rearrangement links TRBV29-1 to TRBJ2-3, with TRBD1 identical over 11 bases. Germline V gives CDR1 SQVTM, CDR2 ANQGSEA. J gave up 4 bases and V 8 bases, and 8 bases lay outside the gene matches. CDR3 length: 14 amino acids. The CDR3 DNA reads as TGCAGCACCGGACAGGGGGCGCGACCAGATACGCAGTATTTT. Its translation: CSTGQGARPDTQYF.

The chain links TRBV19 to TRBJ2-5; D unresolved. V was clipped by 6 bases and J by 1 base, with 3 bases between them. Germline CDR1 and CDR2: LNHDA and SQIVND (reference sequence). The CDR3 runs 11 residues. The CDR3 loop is CASSSQETQYF. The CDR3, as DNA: TGTGCCAGTAGCAGCCAAGAGACCCAGTACTTC.

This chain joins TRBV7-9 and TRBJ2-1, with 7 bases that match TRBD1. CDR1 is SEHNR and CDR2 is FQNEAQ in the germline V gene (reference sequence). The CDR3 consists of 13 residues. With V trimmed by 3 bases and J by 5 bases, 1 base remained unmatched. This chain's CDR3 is CASSLDRHNEQFF. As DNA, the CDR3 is TGTGCCAGCAGCTTGGACAGGCACAATGAGCAGTTCTTC.

As DNA, the CDR3 is TGTGCCAGCAGGGGCTCAGGAAACACCATATATTTT. Translation gives CASRGSGNTIYF. V usage is TRBV13 and J usage is TRBJ1-3; D call uncertain. V lost 6 bases and J 4 bases, leaving 7 bases between the germline ends. From germline, CDR1 is PRHDT and CDR2 FYEKMQ (reference sequence). CDR3 length: 12 residues.

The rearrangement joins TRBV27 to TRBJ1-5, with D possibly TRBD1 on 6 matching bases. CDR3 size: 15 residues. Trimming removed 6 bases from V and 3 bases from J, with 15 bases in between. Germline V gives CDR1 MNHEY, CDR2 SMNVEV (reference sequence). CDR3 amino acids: CASRLAGVDNQPQHF. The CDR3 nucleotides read TGTGCCAGCAGGTTGGCAGGGGTTGACAATCAGCCCCAGCATTTT.

DNA for the CDR3: TGCAGCGCGACGCGGGGGACTGAAGCTTTCTTT. Translating gives CSATRGTEAFF. This rearrangement joins TRBV29-1 to TRBJ1-1; TRBD1 might be the D (5 bases). The CDR3 consists of 11 residues. Germline CDR1 SQVTM, CDR2 ANQGSEA. V was cut by 7 bases and J by 5 bases, with 11 bases left in between.

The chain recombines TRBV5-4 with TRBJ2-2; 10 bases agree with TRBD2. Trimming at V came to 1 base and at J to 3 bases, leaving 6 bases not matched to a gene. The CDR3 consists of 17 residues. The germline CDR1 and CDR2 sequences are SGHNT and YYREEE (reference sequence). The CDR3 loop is CASSLKRGGYDTGELFF. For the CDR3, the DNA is TGTGCCAGCAGCTTGAAGCGGGGGGGCTACGACACCGGGGAGCTGTTTTTT. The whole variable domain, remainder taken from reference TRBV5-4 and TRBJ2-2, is ETGVTQSPTHLIKTRGQQVTLRCSSQSGHNTVSWYQQALGQGPQFIFQYYREEENGRGNFPPRFSGLQFPNYSSELNVNALELDDSALYLCASSLKRGGYDTGELFFGEGSRLTVL.